The rows below give T cell receptor beta chains drawn from one sample of a study of blood T cell repertoires in COVID-19. Libraries were prepared by immunoSEQ multiplex PCR; TCRdb keeps only in-frame clonotypes and omits some of them. The repertoire holds about 120,000 clones, 78% seen once, with about 2% in the top ten. The sequenced sample consisted of peripheral blood. The receptors were gathered from a man between 65 and 85 years old with acute or convalescent COVID-19. Each CDR3 is given with its conserved first and last residue. A D gene is named only where the DNA matches it firmly. A clone size is listed for some rows: how often the clone was seen (once, few, many), or a class if it is expanded.

J gene: TRBJ2-2; clone size: .; V gene: TRBV9; D gene: TRBD1; CDR3 protein: CASSAHGPGQGLTGELFF; CDR3 DNA: TGTGCCAGCAGCGCACACGGACCGGGACAGGGTCTTACCGGGGAGCTGTTTTTT
J gene: TRBJ2-3; clone size: .; V gene: TRBV5-1; D gene: .; CDR3 protein: CASSLQRGADTQYF; CDR3 DNA: TGCGCCAGCAGCTTGCAAAGGGGCGCAGATACGCAGTATTTT
J gene: TRBJ2-7; clone size: .; V gene: TRBV6-5; D gene: TRBD2; CDR3 protein: CASSIQGLSAYEQYF; CDR3 DNA: TGTGCCAGCAGCATCCAGGGACTATCGGCCTACGAGCAGTACTTC
J gene: TRBJ1-2; clone size: few; V gene: TRBV3-1/TRBV3-2; D gene: TRBD1; CDR3 protein: CASRQGGGYTF; CDR3 DNA: TGTGCCAGCCGACAGGGTGGTGGCTACACCTTC
J gene: TRBJ2-2; clone size: .; V gene: TRBV4-3; D gene: .; CDR3 protein: CASSQGGQNTGELFF; CDR3 DNA: TGCGCCAGCAGCCAAGGGGGCCAGAACACCGGGGAGCTGTTTTTT
J gene: TRBJ1-2; clone size: .; V gene: TRBV6-2/TRBV6-3; D gene: .; CDR3 protein: CASSYQVNYGYTF; CDR3 DNA: TGTGCCAGCAGTTACCAGGTTAACTATGGCTACACCTTC
J gene: TRBJ2-6; clone size: .; V gene: TRBV5-1; D gene: .; CDR3 protein: CASSLGPSGANVLTF; CDR3 DNA: TGCGCCAGCAGCCTGGGGCCCTCTGGGGCCAACGTCCTGACTTTC
J gene: TRBJ2-3; clone size: .; V gene: TRBV9; D gene: .; CDR3 protein: CASSVSPRTDTQYF; CDR3 DNA: TGTGCCAGCAGCGTGTCACCGCGGACAGATACGCAGTATTTT
J gene: TRBJ1-5; clone size: few; V gene: TRBV19; D gene: .; CDR3 protein: CASSIFGQIINQPQHF; CDR3 DNA: TGTGCCAGTAGTATCTTCGGACAGATAATAAATCAGCCCCAGCATTTT
J gene: TRBJ1-5; clone size: .; V gene: TRBV6-2/TRBV6-3; D gene: TRBD1; CDR3 protein: CASSYPRQGFPSNQPQHF; CDR3 DNA: TGTGCCAGCAGTTACCCGAGACAGGGCTTCCCTTCGAATCAGCCCCAGCATTTT
J gene: TRBJ1-1; clone size: .; V gene: TRBV6-5; D gene: .; CDR3 protein: CASSRVHGSYTEAFF; CDR3 DNA: TGTGCCAGCAGTCGCGTCCACGGTTCGTACACTGAAGCTTTCTTT
J gene: TRBJ2-3; clone size: .; V gene: TRBV9; D gene: .; CDR3 protein: CASSVGGRTDTQYF; CDR3 DNA: TGTGCCAGCAGCGTAGGGGGCCGCACAGATACGCAGTATTTT